This TCR beta chain was retrieved from a study of a mutant IDH1 vaccine in newly diagnosed glioma. Study overall: The initiation of vaccination occurred 4-6 weeks after radiotherapy alone, or with temozolomide cycles. It was radiotherapy, temozolomide, or both that patients received previously, with most receiving both. Findings of the study overall: Top peripheral T cell clonotype shifts appeared unrelated to pseudoprogression.

For this clone: The antigen is not known.

The CDR3 runs 12 residues. CDR1 and CDR2 from the germline V gene are GTSNPN and SVGIG (reference sequence). The V and J ends lost 0 bases and 7 bases respectively, with 9 bases between them. Time point described: week 5, during vaccination. Every vaccination contained 300 ug of the mutant IDH1 20-mer peptide and was paired with topical imiquimod. New WHO grade 3 or 4 IDH1-mutant, ATRX-lost astrocytomas were present in all donors. Produced via immunoSEQ multiplex PCR; TCRdb's table is partial and in-frame only. Among about 51,000 clones listed, just under 80% were seen once. The chain employs TRBV30 and TRBJ1-1; no reliable D call. The origin of this receptor is a man between 45 and 60 years old with glioma. The sample here was PBMCs, taken from a glioma patient whose treatment included an IDH1 peptide vaccine. CDR3 region: CAWSVRPVEAFF. The CDR3 DNA follows: TGTGCCTGGAGTGTACGCCCAGTTGAAGCTTTCTTT. Full variable domain (rest looked up from reference TRBV30 and TRBJ1-1): SQTIHQWPATLVQPVGSPLSLECTVEGTSNPNLYWYRQAAGRGLQLLFYSVGIGQISSEVPQNLSASRPQDRQFILSSKKLLLSDSGFYLCAWSVRPVEAFFGQGTRLTVV.